The 24 T cell receptor beta chains reported below all come from one sample, sequenced in a study of shared clonotypes between healthy human individuals. Measured with immunoSEQ multiplex PCR; TCRdb has only the in-frame clones, and not every one. Counted here are about 470,000 clones, roughly 77% occurring once; the ten biggest clones make up around 13%. Sequencing used PBMCs. All receptors derive from a woman between 40 and 55 years old in good health. Some clones in this sample may be carry-over from other donors' samples.

The chain links TRBV7-2 to TRBJ2-7; no firm D call. Germline-derived CDR1 and CDR2 are SGHTA and FQGNSA. Trimming cost V 7 bases and J 0 bases, with 7 bases left between them. CDR3 length equals 12 residues. The CDR3 nucleotides are TGTGCCAGCACCCTAATCTCCTACGAGCAGTACTTC. It specifies CASTLISYEQYF.

The chain couples TRBV10-3 to TRBJ2-2, with TRBD1 identical over 11 bases. The CDR3 consists of 14 residues. The germline V gene has CDR1 ENHRY and CDR2 SYGVKD. For the CDR3, the DNA is TGTGAGGCTAAAAGGGACAGGGGGACCGGGGAGCTGTTTTTT. Amino acids: CEAKRDRGTGELFF.

Many counts were recorded for this clone. The rearrangement uses TRBV6-1 and TRBJ2-5; D gene ambiguous. Deletions cut 4 bases from V and 8 bases from J, with 14 bases between. Germline V gene lookup returns CDR1 MNHNS and CDR2 SASEGT. The CDR3 is 13 amino acids. CDR3 amino acids: CASSGAGPGTQYF. In nucleotides, the CDR3 is TGTGCCAGCAGTGGGGCAGGTCCGGGTACCCAGTACTTC.

This chain connects TRBV28 to TRBJ1-3; D call uncertain. Germline values: CDR1 MDHEN, CDR2 SYDVKM. The V gene lost 6 bases and the J gene lost 0 bases, with 15 bases spanning the gap. The CDR3 contains 16 residues. The CDR3 nucleotides read TGTGCCAGCAGACCTATACGTACAGCCTCTGGAAACACCATATATTTT. Protein product: CASRPIRTASGNTIYF. Full variable domain (remainder filled in from reference TRBV28 and TRBJ1-3): DVKVTQSSRYLVKRTGEKVFLECVQDMDHENMFWYRQDPGLGLRLIYFSYDVKMKEKGDIPEGYSVSREKKERFSLILESASTNQTSMYLCASRPIRTASGNTIYFGEGSWLTVV.

The sample holds one count of this clone. The CDR3 loop reads CASSEMGYLSTDTQYF. Written as DNA, the CDR3 is TGTGCCAGCAGTGAAATGGGCTACCTTAGCACAGATACGCAGTATTTT. The chain has TRBV6-1 and TRBJ2-3; D is undetermined. V dropped 2 bases and J dropped 0 bases, with 12 bases sitting between them. The CDR3 is made up of 16 amino acids. Germline V lookup: CDR1 MNHNS, CDR2 SASEGT.

The chain employs TRBV5-8 and TRBJ1-5; D gene unclear. Germline-derived CDR1 and CDR2 are SGHTS and YDEGEE. With 5 bases removed from V and 1 base from J, the gap between germline ends came to 10 bases. The length of the CDR3 is 14 residues. Written as DNA, the CDR3 is TGTGCCAGCAGTTTTCGATGGAGCAATCAGCCCCAGCATTTT. This sequence encodes CASSFRWSNQPQHF.

CDR3 nucleotides: TGCAGTGCTGAACATTATGGCTACACCTTC. Translated, it gives CSAEHYGYTF. The V call is TRBV20-1, the J call TRBJ1-2; D unclear. The CDR3 has 10 amino acids. Germline loops: CDR1 DFQATT, CDR2 SNEGSKA (reference sequence). The V end lost 5 bases, the J end lost 5 bases, and 6 bases lay between the germline ends.

This clone occurred once. The V gene is TRBV11-3, the J gene TRBJ2-3; D possibly matches TRBD1 or TRBD2 (5 bases each). Trimming shortened V by 5 bases and J by 2 bases, and 14 bases separated the two germline ends. The CDR3 contains 15 residues. Germline CDR1 SGHNT, CDR2 YENEEA. DNA for the CDR3: TGTGCCAGCAGCCAAAACCGGGGACCCACAGATACGCAGTATTTT. This sequence encodes CASSQNRGPTDTQYF.

The chain uses TRBV28 and TRBJ2-7, with 14 positions matching TRBD2. The germline gives CDR1 MDHEN, CDR2 SYDVKM. The V gene end was trimmed by 4 bases and the J gene end by 6 bases; junction bases not matched to a gene: 8. CDR3 length: 16 amino acids. The chain's CDR3 is CASSSRLAGGPSEQYF. The CDR3 nucleotides read TGTGCCAGCAGTTCGAGACTAGCGGGAGGGCCGAGCGAGCAGTACTTC.

The table lists this clone with many counts. The chain couples TRBV7-3 to TRBJ2-1; the match to TRBD2 covers 9 bases. This CDR3 comprises 15 residues. Germline V CDR1 and CDR2: SGHTA, FQGTGA. Germline trimming cut 0 bases from V and 10 bases from J; bases unmatched to any gene: 7. The CDR3 is CASSLTGASGNEQFF. The CDR3 DNA sequence: TGTGCCAGCAGCTTAACGGGCGCTAGCGGGAACGAGCAGTTCTTC. The variable domain in full, with the rest retrieved from reference TRBV7-3 and TRBJ2-1, is GAGVSQTPSNKVTEKGKYVELRCDPISGHTALYWYRQSLGQGPEFLIYFQGTGAADDSGLPNDRFFAVRPEGSVSTLKIQRTERGDSAVYLCASSLTGASGNEQFFGPGTRLTVL.

V usage is TRBV6-1 and J usage is TRBJ1-1; D unresolved. Between the trimmed V and J ends, which lost 7 bases and 0 bases, there was a span of 6 bases. CDR3 length: 12 amino acids. From germline, CDR1 is MNHNS and CDR2 SASEGT. CDR3 nucleotides: TGTGCCAGCATTAGGATGAACACTGAAGCTTTCTTT. This codes for CASIRMNTEAFF.

The chain combines TRBV7-2 with TRBJ2-5; TRBD1 is a possible D gene (5 bases). The CDR3 length is 14 residues. The V and J ends lost 5 bases and 1 base respectively, with 11 bases between them. CDR1 and CDR2 (germline): SGHTA, FQGNSA. CDR3 nucleotides: TGTGCCAGCAGCCATAGACAGACCCAAGAGACCCAGTACTTC. It codes for CASSHRQTQETQYF.

Many counts were recorded for this clone. V is TRBV21-1 and J is TRBJ2-1; TRBD1, the table's D call, lacks a check against the DNA. TRBV21-1 is deemed a pseudogene. CDR3 length: 16 residues. The CDR3 nucleotides read TGTGCCAGCAGCAATTGGGGTCGGGACAGGAACAATGAGCAGTTCTTC. This codes for CASSNWGRDRNNEQFF.

This clone has just a few counts. The CDR3 DNA sequence: TGTGCCATCAGTGAGTCGACGGGGTGGAACACTGAAGCTTTCTTT. Protein product: CAISESTGWNTEAFF. The V and J genes are TRBV10-3 and TRBJ1-1; D call uncertain. CDR3 length equals 15 residues. The germline V and J ends were trimmed by 0 bases and 1 base, with 9 bases remaining between them. Germline CDR1 ENHRY, CDR2 SYGVKD.

This clone has just one count. The chain recombines TRBV5-4 with TRBJ2-3; D is possibly TRBD1 (6 bases). This CDR3 contains 15 residues. Germline V lookup: CDR1 SGHNT, CDR2 YYREEE (reference sequence). Trimming left V 3 bases short and J 4 bases short, with 15 bases between. The CDR3 coding sequence is TGTGCCAGCAGCTGGGACATGGGGACGGCAGATACGCAGTATTTT. Its translation: CASSWDMGTADTQYF. Variable domain in full (rest from reference TRBV5-4 and TRBJ2-3): ETGVTQSPTHLIKTRGQQVTLRCSSQSGHNTVSWYQQALGQGPQFIFQYYREEENGRGNFPPRFSGLQFPNYSSELNVNALELDDSALYLCASSWDMGTADTQYFGPGTRLTVL.

Regarding this clone: The sample carries other DNA sequences with the same CDR3. The rearrangement joins TRBV12-5 to TRBJ2-3; D possibly corresponds to TRBD1 (5 bases). V dropped 6 bases and J dropped 0 bases, with 7 bases sitting between them. This CDR3 has 13 amino acids. Germline loops: CDR1 LGHNT, CDR2 FRNRAP. The CDR3 coding sequence is TGTGCTAGTGGCCCAGGGAGCACAGATACGCAGTATTTT. Translating gives CASGPGSTDTQYF.

The V gene is TRBV5-6, the J gene TRBJ2-1; 9 bases line up with TRBD2. V lost 3 bases to trimming and J lost 3 bases; unmatched junction nucleotides: 7. The CDR3 runs to 16 residues. CDR1 is SGHDT, CDR2 YYEEEE, per germline. CDR3: CASSSLTSGFYNEQFF. CDR3 sequence (DNA): TGTGCCAGCAGCTCCCTAACTAGCGGGTTCTACAATGAGCAGTTCTTC.

This clone is labeled medium-sized. The V and J genes are TRBV19 and TRBJ1-5, with 7 bases that match TRBD1. CDR1 and CDR2 from the germline V gene are LNHDA and SQIVND (reference sequence). The CDR3 contains 17 residues. After removal of 4 bases from V and 2 bases from J, the junction contained 11 bases not matched to a gene. CDR3 in DNA: TGTGCCAGTAGTAAAGGGTGGACAGGATGGGGCAATCAGCCCCAGCATTTT. Its protein product is CASSKGWTGWGNQPQHF.

The chain links TRBV7-2 to TRBJ2-7; 9 nucleotides align to TRBD2. V was pared by 0 bases and J by 0 bases, with 9 bases of the junction left unmatched. The germline V gene has CDR1 SGHTA and CDR2 FQGNSA. This CDR3 region has 18 residues. The CDR3 here is CASSLASGSQLGSYEQYF. The CDR3 region has the DNA TGTGCCAGCAGCTTAGCTAGCGGGAGTCAGTTAGGCTCCTACGAGCAGTACTTC.

V gene TRBV11-2 combines with J gene TRBJ1-5; 7 bases map to TRBD1. Looked up from germline, CDR1 is SGHAT and CDR2 is FQNNGV. The CDR3 is 15 residues long. V trimming: 2 bases; J trimming: 6 bases; junction bases outside the gene matches: 7. The CDR3 is CASSLTRDRVQPQHF. DNA for the CDR3: TGTGCCAGCAGCTTAACCCGTGACAGGGTTCAGCCCCAGCATTTT.

The rearrangement uses TRBV6-5 and TRBJ1-1; TRBD1 agrees at 8 bases. V dropped 0 bases and J dropped 5; count of bases not matched to a gene: 5. CDR1 and CDR2 from the germline V gene are MNHEY and SVGAGI. This CDR3 is 15 amino acids long. CDR3 DNA sequence: TGTGCCAGCAGTTACTCCACAGGGGGTCGGACTGAAGCTTTCTTT. This sequence encodes CASSYSTGGRTEAFF.

V and J are TRBV19 and TRBJ2-2; no clear D gene. This CDR3 is built from 11 residues. Deletions cut 3 bases from V and 7 bases from J, with 3 bases between. Looked up from germline, CDR1 is LNHDA and CDR2 is SQIVND (reference sequence). The DNA of the CDR3 is TGTGCCAGTAGTATGGGCGGGGAGCTGTTTTTT. This sequence encodes CASSMGGELFF.

This chain uses TRBV30 with TRBJ2-1; TRBD1 might be the D (5 bases). Germline V gene sequence: CDR1 GTSNPN, CDR2 SVGIG (reference sequence). The length of the CDR3 is 14 residues. Deletions cut 7 bases from V and 0 bases from J, with 13 bases between. The CDR3 region is CASPTDGSYNEQFF. The CDR3 nucleotides read TGTGCCTCTCCGACAGACGGCTCCTACAATGAGCAGTTCTTC. The complete variable domain, with remaining parts taken from reference TRBV30 and TRBJ2-1, reads SQTIHQWPATLVQPVGSPLSLECTVEGTSNPNLYWYRQAAGRGLQLLFYSVGIGQISSEVPQNLSASRPQDRQFILSSKKLLLSDSGFYLCASPTDGSYNEQFFGPGTRLTVL.

A remark on this clone: The identical CDR3 is also encoded by other nucleotide sequences in the sample. The V gene is TRBV11-2, the J gene TRBJ2-7; 8 bases map to TRBD2. Trimming removed 1 base from V and 1 base from J; junction bases left unmatched: 3. The CDR3 loop spans 15 amino acids. Germline V gene sequence: CDR1 SGHAT, CDR2 FQNNGV. CDR3 residues: CASSLGREVSYEQYF. In DNA, the CDR3 is TGTGCCAGCAGCTTAGGGCGGGAGGTTTCCTACGAGCAGTACTTC. The entire variable domain, with the rest obtained from reference TRBV11-2 and TRBJ2-7, is as follows: EAGVAQSPRYKIIEKRQSVAFWCNPISGHATLYWYQQILGQGPKLLIQFQNNGVVDDSQLPKDRFSAERLKGVDSTLKIQPAKLEDSAVYLCASSLGREVSYEQYFGPGTRLTVT.